Shown below are 32 T cell receptor beta chains from a single sample sequenced in a study of tissue T cells after allogeneic stem cell transplantation. TCRdb's table, derived via immunoSEQ multiplex PCR, lists solely in-frame clones and lacks some. The sample has about 6,600 clones, around 47% seen once. Time point here: mouse harvest day 7 after allogeneic transplant. Tail vein injection delivered 10^7 T-cell-depleted bone marrow cells and 10^6 splenic CD5+ T cells. The sample comprised lymph node tissue. The receptors stem from a female BALB/c mouse given C57BL/6 T cells with graft-versus-host disease after an allogeneic hematopoietic cell transplant.

As concerns this clone: Any gene name here is a mouse gene name. The read comes to an end 1 residue before the CDR3 does, leaving the germline J gene to fill in the end. V gene TRBV26 combines with J gene TRBJ2-7, with D possibly matching TRBD2 (7 bases). Trimming left V 2 bases short and J 4 bases short, with 9 bases between. In germline, CDR1 is KGHPV, CDR2 FQNQEV (reference sequence). The CDR3 covers 13 residues. The DNA read from the CDR3 is TGTGCCAGCAGTCTGAGGGGGGGGTATGAACAGTAC. Translating gives CASSLRGGYEQY. The entire CDR3 sequence reads CASSLRGGYEQYF.

Of note for this clone: These gene names are mouse names. From the germline J gene comes the end of the CDR3, since the read stops 1 residue before it. The rearrangement links TRBV26 to TRBJ1-2; weak D call: TRBD1 (6 bases). V was clipped by 6 bases and J by 1 base, with 9 bases between them. This CDR3 contains 13 residues. CDR1 is KGHPV and CDR2 is FQNQEV in the germline V gene (reference sequence). The covered CDR3 bases are TGTGCCAGCAGCCAACAGGGAAACTCCGACTACACC. This gives the protein CASSQQGNSDYT. The full CDR3 protein is CASSQQGNSDYTF.

Details on this clone: Gene names and germline match the mouse. Sequencing ends 1 residue short of the CDR3 end; the germline J gene provides the rest. This chain uses TRBV26 with TRBJ1-3, with D possibly being TRBD1 (6 bases). Germline-derived CDR1 and CDR2 are KGHPV and FQNQEV (reference sequence). V lost 6 bases, J lost 2 bases, and 8 bases lay in between. The CDR3 is made up of 13 amino acids. The CDR3 is CASRGQAGNTLYF. CDR3 DNA, as far as it was read: TGTGCCAGCAGGGGACAAGCTGGAAATACGCTCTAT.

Remarks on this clone: Gene names and germline refer to mouse. Here the CDR3 reads CASSPYRASQNTLYF. CDR3 DNA (partial): TGTGCCAGCAGTCCCTACAGGGCTAGTCAAAACACCTTGTAC. The chain is built from TRBV26 and TRBJ2-4; maybe TRBD1 (6 bases). The CDR3 is cut off 1 residue early in the read; its end comes from the germline J gene. The germline V gene encodes CDR1 KGHPV and CDR2 FQNQEV (reference sequence). CDR3 length: 15 residues. The germline V and J ends were trimmed by 4 bases and 0 bases, with 11 bases remaining between them.

This clone was seen a handful of times. Gene names are mouse gene names. The read comes to an end 1 residue before the CDR3 does, leaving the germline J gene to fill in the end. The rearrangement links TRBV26 to TRBJ1-1; 9 bases map to TRBD1. This CDR3 is built from 15 residues. Germline CDR1 reads KGHPV; CDR2 reads FQNQEV (reference sequence). The ends lost 0 bases at V and 3 bases at J; junction bases unmatched: 2. CDR3 DNA (partial): TGTGCCAGCAGTCTGTCTACAGGGGGCCACACAGAAGTCTTC. It specifies CASSLSTGGHTEVF. The CDR3 in full is CASSLSTGGHTEVFF.

Concerning this clone: The gene names here belong to mouse. The sequenced fragment ends 1 residue before the CDR3 boundary, so the rest is inferred from the germline J gene. This chain joins TRBV3 and TRBJ1-3, with D unresolved. Looked up from germline, CDR1 is SNHLY and CDR2 is FYNGKV (reference sequence). The V end lost 3 bases, the J end lost 0 bases, and 3 bases lay between the germline ends. There are 13 residues in the CDR3. Partial CDR3 DNA: TGTGCCAGCAGCTTGGGTTCTGGAAATACGCTCTAT. It specifies CASSLGSGNTLY. The full-length CDR3 reads as CASSLGSGNTLYF.

By its share, this clone is medium-sized. Genes here carry mouse names. The missing CDR3 end, 1 residue past where the read stops, is filled in from the germline J gene. The chain joins TRBV13-2 to TRBJ2-1; 9 positions match TRBD2. The CDR3 extends over 15 amino acids. The V gene's germline CDR1 is NNHNN and CDR2 SYGAGS (reference sequence). After removal of 5 bases from V and 1 base from J, the junction contained 4 bases not matched to a gene. The part of the CDR3 DNA that was read is TGTGCCAGCGGGCCCGGGACTGGGAACTATGCTGAGCAGTTC. It codes for CASGPGTGNYAEQF. The whole CDR3 protein reads CASGPGTGNYAEQFF.

With respect to this clone: Gene names refer to mouse genes. Read coverage stops 1 residue before the CDR3 terminus; the germline J gene supplies the remainder. The rearrangement links TRBV13-2 to TRBJ2-5; 10 bases agree with TRBD1. The CDR3 sequence is 14 residues long. V was clipped by 1 base and J by 6 bases; unmatched bases: 2. Germline V gene data show CDR1 as NNHNN and CDR2 as SYGAGS (reference sequence). CDR3 bases read: TGTGCCAGCGGTGATCCGGGACAGGGGGACACCCAGTAC. Its protein product is CASGDPGQGDTQY. In full, the CDR3 is CASGDPGQGDTQYF.

For this clone: The listed genes are named as in mouse. The missing CDR3 end, 1 residue past where the read stops, is filled in from the germline J gene. The rearrangement links TRBV15 to TRBJ1-1; no definite D call. Germline CDR1 and CDR2: SGHND and FRSKSL. The CDR3 has 12 amino acids. Trimming pared 3 bases from V and 0 bases from J, leaving 2 bases between. The sequenced part of the CDR3 DNA is TGTGCCAGCAGTTTCGCAAACACAGAAGTCTTC. It codes for CASSFANTEVF. The entire CDR3 protein reads CASSFANTEVFF.

Turning to this clone: Gene names denote mouse genes. Here the CDR3 reads CASSLNWGGAETLYF. The CDR3 DNA, read in part, is TGTGCCAGCAGCTTAAACTGGGGGGGCGCAGAAACGCTGTAT. The chain uses TRBV3 and TRBJ2-3; 11 nucleotides align to TRBD2. The read ends 1 residue early relative to the CDR3; the germline J gene fills the gap. Germline values: CDR1 SNHLY, CDR2 FYNGKV (reference sequence). The CDR3 contains 15 residues. V lost 2 bases to trimming and J lost 3 bases; unmatched junction nucleotides: 1.

Regarding this clone: The gene names given are mouse names. The read gets to within 1 residue of the CDR3 end, and the germline J gene fills in the rest. The chain recombines TRBV26 with TRBJ2-5; perhaps TRBD1 as D (5 bases). Trimming removed 4 bases from V and 0 bases from J, with 8 bases in between. CDR3 length: 14 residues. Germline V gives CDR1 KGHPV, CDR2 FQNQEV (reference sequence). The chain's CDR3 is CASSRQFNQDTQYF. The CDR3 bases that were read are TGTGCCAGCAGTCGACAGTTTAACCAAGACACCCAGTAC.

Comments on this clone: All gene names here are mouse names. The read comes to an end 1 residue before the CDR3 does, leaving the germline J gene to fill in the end. The chain has TRBV19 and TRBJ2-5, with a possible D match to TRBD2 (5 bases). This CDR3 has 15 residues. Trimming left V 2 bases short and J 0 bases short, with 10 bases between. Germline V gives CDR1 FNHDT, CDR2 SITEND (reference sequence). The CDR3 bases that were read are TGTGCCAGCAGTATTCTGGGAGTTAACCAAGACACCCAGTAC. Encoded protein: CASSILGVNQDTQY. The full CDR3 is CASSILGVNQDTQYF.

The table lists this clone with a few counts. Here the gene names and germline are mouse. The read is 1 residue too short to cover the CDR3 end, so that end is filled in from the germline J gene. This chain joins TRBV23 and TRBJ1-4; the DNA was not used to check the table's D call, TRBD1. The CDR3 length is 13 residues. Germline CDR1 reads KGHTA; CDR2 reads FQNQQP. The DNA read from the CDR3 is TGCTCCAGCAGTCCGAGCAGAAACGAAAGATTATTT. This sequence encodes CSSSPSRNERLF. The whole CDR3 sequence is CSSSPSRNERLFF.

In regard to this clone: These gene names are mouse names. The CDR3 goes on 1 residue after the read ends, and that part is filled in from the germline J gene. Within the sample, other DNA sequences also encode this same CDR3. This chain links TRBV26 with TRBJ1-2, with D unresolved. The V and J ends lost 4 bases and 0 bases respectively, with 3 bases between them. This CDR3 spans 12 amino acids. CDR1 is KGHPV, CDR2 FQNQEV, per germline (reference sequence). This CDR3 reads CASSPTNSDYTF. The sequenced CDR3 bases are TGTGCCAGCAGTCCCACAAACTCCGACTACACC.

Details on this clone: The gene names given are mouse names. The read ends 1 residue before the CDR3 terminus; that terminus is restored from the germline J gene. V usage is TRBV29 and J usage is TRBJ1-1; D call uncertain. The CDR3 runs 13 residues. Looked up from germline, CDR1 is MSHET and CDR2 is SYDVDS. Trimming removed 2 bases at V and 1 base at J, with 5 bases between. CDR3 DNA, as far as it was read: TGTGCTAGCAGTTTAAATCCGAACACAGAAGTCTTC. Its protein is CASSLNPNTEVF. The CDR3 reads in full as CASSLNPNTEVFF.

In regard to this clone: Gene and germline names: mouse. The read terminates 1 residue ahead of where the CDR3 ends, so the germline J gene completes it. The chain combines TRBV26 with TRBJ1-2; 7 bases are a match to TRBD1. The CDR3 loop spans 14 amino acids. Germline CDR1 reads KGHPV; CDR2 reads FQNQEV (reference sequence). The junction had 2 bases not matched to a gene; V was cut back by 3 bases and J by 1 base. Here the CDR3 reads CASSLYRGNSDYTF. The covered CDR3 bases are TGTGCCAGCAGTCTCTACAGGGGAAACTCCGACTACACC.

Worth noting for this clone: The listed genes are named as in mouse. The DNA ends 1 residue before the CDR3 does, and the rest of the CDR3 is filled in from the germline J gene. This chain uses TRBV16 with TRBJ1-1; D perhaps matches TRBD1 (5 bases). Germline V gives CDR1 SGHSA, CDR2 FRNQAP. The V and J ends lost 0 bases and 4 bases respectively, with 9 bases between them. This CDR3 contains 14 residues. CDR3: CASSLEGGITEVFF. Partial CDR3 DNA: TGTGCAAGCAGCTTAGAGGGGGGGATCACAGAAGTCTTC.

Points on this clone: Mouse germline and gene names are used. The sequence runs out 1 residue before the end of the CDR3; the remainder is reconstructed from the germline J gene. This chain links TRBV3 with TRBJ2-4; 10 bases align to TRBD2. The V gene end was trimmed by 5 bases and the J gene end by 0 bases; junction bases not matched to a gene: 2. The CDR3 extends over 15 amino acids. Germline CDR1 reads SNHLY; CDR2 reads FYNGKV (reference sequence). The CDR3 here is CASSPDWGSQNTLYF. Partial CDR3 DNA: TGTGCCAGCAGCCCGGACTGGGGGAGTCAAAACACCTTGTAC. The full variable domain, in which reference TRBV3 and TRBJ2-4 provide the parts outside the CDR3, is GPKVLQIPSHQIIDMGQMVTLNCDPVSNHLYFYWYKQILGQQMEFLVNFYNGKVMEKSKLFKDQFSVERPDGSYFTLKIQPTALEDSAVYFCASSPDWGSQNTLYFGAGTRLSVL.

In the case of this clone: Gene labels here are mouse ones. The CDR3 end is not reached by the read, which stops 1 residue before it; the germline J gene fills it in. Other nucleotide sequences from this sample produce the same CDR3. The chain links TRBV16 to TRBJ2-3; D is ambiguous. Germline loops: CDR1 SGHSA, CDR2 FRNQAP. This CDR3 comprises 14 residues. The germline V and J ends were trimmed by 2 bases and 0 bases, with 6 bases remaining between them. The CDR3 reads CASSLTSSAETLYF. The sequenced part of the CDR3 DNA is TGTGCAAGCAGCTTAACTTCTAGTGCAGAAACGCTGTAT. Drawing the rest from reference TRBV16 and TRBJ2-3, the complete variable domain is NAGVIQTPRHKVTGKGQEATLWCEPISGHSAVFWYRQTIVQGLEFLTYFRNQAPIDDSGMPKERFSAQMPNQSHSTLKIQSTQPQDSAVYLCASSLTSSAETLYFGSGTRLTVL.

Concerning this clone: Gene names and germline match the mouse. The sequenced fragment ends 1 residue before the CDR3 boundary, so the rest is inferred from the germline J gene. V usage is TRBV23 and J usage is TRBJ2-2. The V gene's germline CDR1 is KGHTA and CDR2 FQNQQP. This CDR3 comprises 13 residues. This CDR3 is CSSSQSNTGQLYF. The CDR3 DNA, read in part, is TGCTCCAGCAGTCAATCAAACACCGGGCAGCTCTAC.

In its sample, this clone was seen a few times. Gene names follow the mouse nomenclature. With the read ending 1 residue before the CDR3 end, the germline J gene is used to fill in that end. The chain combines TRBV24 with TRBJ1-6; weak D call: TRBD1 (6 bases). TRBJ1-6 is an ORF, and what it does is uncertain. The V gene's germline CDR1 is KGHTA and CDR2 FRNEEI. The CDR3 loop spans 16 amino acids. V was clipped by 1 base and J by 5 bases, with 12 bases between them. The part of the CDR3 DNA that was read is TGTGCCAGCAGTCTGTCACACACAGGGAATAATTCGCCCCTCTAC. Encoded protein: CASSLSHTGNNSPLY. The CDR3 in full is CASSLSHTGNNSPLYF.

With regard to this clone: Here the gene names and germline are mouse. This chain's CDR3 is CASSPTGGNYAEQFF. Incomplete CDR3 DNA: TGTGCCAGCTCTCCTACTGGGGGTAACTATGCTGAGCAGTTC. V gene TRBV12-1 combines with J gene TRBJ2-1; 8 positions agree with TRBD2. The read falls 1 residue short of the CDR3 end, and the missing part is taken from the germline J gene. CDR1 is SGHSN and CDR2 is HYEKVE in the germline V gene. This CDR3 contains 15 residues. The J segment lost 0 bases and the V segment lost 2 bases, leaving 2 bases of the junction unmatched.

This clone was picked up a small number of times. The gene names given are mouse names. Coverage ceases 1 residue before the CDR3 finishes, and the germline J gene fills in the end. The rearrangement uses TRBV5 and TRBJ2-3; D uncertain. The V gene lost 1 base and the J gene lost 0 bases, with 8 bases spanning the gap. Germline values: CDR1 LGHNA, CDR2 YNLKQL (reference sequence). This CDR3 has 15 residues. The sequenced CDR3 bases are TGTGCCAGCAGCCAAGGAGACTATAGTGCAGAAACGCTGTAT. Encoded protein: CASSQGDYSAETLY. The CDR3, in full, reads CASSQGDYSAETLYF.

In the case of this clone: Genes and germline come from the mouse. The read comes to an end 1 residue before the CDR3 does, leaving the germline J gene to fill in the end. The V gene is TRBV3, the J gene TRBJ2-1; TRBD2 aligns across 9 bases. V was pared by 6 bases and J by 6 bases, with 6 bases of the junction left unmatched. Germline V CDR1 and CDR2: SNHLY, FYNGKV (reference sequence). The CDR3 is 14 residues long. The chain's CDR3 is CASSWGGAGAEQFF. The covered CDR3 bases are TGTGCCAGCAGTTGGGGGGGCGCTGGTGCTGAGCAGTTC. The entire variable domain, with the rest obtained from reference TRBV3 and TRBJ2-1, is as follows: GPKVLQIPSHQIIDMGQMVTLNCDPVSNHLYFYWYKQILGQQMEFLVNFYNGKVMEKSKLFKDQFSVERPDGSYFTLKIQPTALEDSAVYFCASSWGGAGAEQFFGPGTRLTVL.

This clone was counted between two and nine times. Genes here carry mouse names. The missing CDR3 end, 1 residue past where the read stops, is filled in from the germline J gene. This specimen includes other DNA sequences encoding the same CDR3. This chain links TRBV19 with TRBJ1-1; D call uncertain. Trimming shortened V by 2 bases and J by 0 bases, and 11 bases separated the two germline ends. Germline V gene lookup returns CDR1 FNHDT and CDR2 SITEND (reference sequence). This CDR3 comprises 15 residues. The covered CDR3 bases are TGTGCCAGCAGTATTCTGGGTTCTGCAAACACAGAAGTCTTC. It is translated as CASSILGSANTEVF. The full CDR3 protein is CASSILGSANTEVFF.

This clone was counted only a few times. Gene names are mouse gene names. Coverage ceases 1 residue before the CDR3 finishes, and the germline J gene fills in the end. V is TRBV26 and J is TRBJ2-7; 9 bases align to TRBD2. In germline, CDR1 is KGHPV, CDR2 FQNQEV (reference sequence). The CDR3 contains 16 residues. V lost 0 bases, J lost 3 bases, and 6 bases stayed unmatched. The CDR3 is CASSLSAGLGFYEQYF. The sequenced part of the CDR3 DNA is TGTGCCAGCAGTCTGTCCGCGGGACTGGGTTTCTATGAACAGTAC.

In regard to this clone: Mouse gene names apply. The read halts 1 residue ahead of the CDR3 end, with the missing end drawn from the germline J gene. This chain joins TRBV20 and TRBJ2-5; no firm D call. This CDR3 spans 12 amino acids. CDR1 and CDR2 from the germline V gene are GFQATS and STVNSAI. The V and J ends lost 0 bases and 2 bases respectively, with 3 bases between them. CDR3 DNA, as far as it was read: TGTGGTGCTAGGGACAGCCAAGACACCCAGTAC. This sequence encodes CGARDSQDTQY. In full, the CDR3 reads CGARDSQDTQYF.

As concerns this clone: Mouse germline and gene names are used. The CDR3 extends 1 residue past the end of the read, so its final part is completed from the germline J gene. Other nucleotide sequences from this sample produce the same CDR3. This rearrangement joins TRBV31 to TRBJ2-7, with 8 bases fitting TRBD1. V lost 3 bases and J lost 4; bases outside the gene matches: 2. The CDR3 length is 12 residues. Germline CDR1 is GKSSPN and CDR2 is SITVG. The CDR3 spells CAWRRTGYEQYF. The CDR3 DNA, read in part, is TGTGCCTGGAGGCGGACAGGGTATGAACAGTAC. Filled out from reference TRBV31 and TRBJ2-7, the complete variable domain reads AQTIHQWPVAEIKAVGSPLSLGCTIKGKSSPNLYWYWQATGGTLQQLFYSITVGQVESVVQLNLSASRPKDDQFILSTEKLLLSHSGFYLCAWRRTGYEQYFGPGTRLTVL.

The sample holds a few counts of this clone. These gene names are mouse names. The read terminates 1 residue before the CDR3 end, so the remaining end is supplied by the germline J gene. The chain joins TRBV3 to TRBJ2-7, with 12 bases fitting TRBD1. Germline lookup yields CDR1 SNHLY and CDR2 FYNGKV (reference sequence). The CDR3 length is 14 residues. J lost 7 bases, V lost 4 bases, and 5 bases had no gene match. The covered CDR3 bases are TGTGCCAGCAGCTGGGGACAGGGGGCGCCCGAACAGTAC. This encodes CASSWGQGAPEQY. The complete CDR3 sequence is CASSWGQGAPEQYF. Together with reference TRBV3 and TRBJ2-7, the CDR3 gives the full variable domain: GPKVLQIPSHQIIDMGQMVTLNCDPVSNHLYFYWYKQILGQQMEFLVNFYNGKVMEKSKLFKDQFSVERPDGSYFTLKIQPTALEDSAVYFCASSWGQGAPEQYFGPGTRLTVL.

This clone ranks as medium-sized. The gene names given are mouse names. The read terminates 1 residue before the CDR3 end, so the remaining end is supplied by the germline J gene. The chain recombines TRBV12-1 with TRBJ2-7; TRBD2 matches 7 bases. V lost 4 bases, J lost 4 bases, and 3 bases stayed unmatched. This CDR3 region has 12 residues. The germline V gene has CDR1 SGHSN and CDR2 HYEKVE. The CDR3 DNA, read in part, is TGTGCCAGCTCCCCTGGGGGTTATGAACAGTAC. Protein sequence: CASSPGGYEQY. The whole CDR3 is CASSPGGYEQYF. Using reference TRBV12-1 and TRBJ2-7 for the parts outside the CDR3, the full variable domain is DSGVVQSPRHIIKEKGGRSVLTCIPISGHSNVVWYQQTLGKELKFLIQHYEKVERDKGFLPSRFSVQQFDDYHSEMNMSALELEDSAMYFCASSPGGYEQYFGPGTRLTVL.

Concerning this clone: The germline and genes are mouse ones. The sequenced fragment ends 1 residue before the CDR3 boundary, so the rest is inferred from the germline J gene. This chain uses TRBV3 with TRBJ1-3; TRBD1 is a possible D gene (6 bases). Trimming left V 6 bases short and J 1 base short, with 10 bases between. The CDR3 length is 14 residues. The germline gives CDR1 SNHLY, CDR2 FYNGKV (reference sequence). The CDR3 DNA, read in part, is TGTGCCAGCAGGGTACAGGGCTCTGGAAATACGCTCTAT. The encoded protein is CASRVQGSGNTLY. The complete CDR3 reads CASRVQGSGNTLYF.

For this clone: The listed genes are named as in mouse. The read finishes 1 residue shy of the CDR3 end, and the germline J gene is used to complete it. The V and J genes are TRBV16 and TRBJ2-3, with D perhaps being TRBD1 or TRBD2 (6 bases each). CDR3 size: 15 residues. Deletions cut 1 base from V and 1 base from J, with 9 bases between. CDR1 SGHSA and CDR2 FRNQAP come from the germline V gene. The CDR3 loop reads CASSLGGRGAETLYF. The covered CDR3 bases are TGTGCAAGCAGCTTAGGGGGGCGCGGTGCAGAAACGCTGTAT.